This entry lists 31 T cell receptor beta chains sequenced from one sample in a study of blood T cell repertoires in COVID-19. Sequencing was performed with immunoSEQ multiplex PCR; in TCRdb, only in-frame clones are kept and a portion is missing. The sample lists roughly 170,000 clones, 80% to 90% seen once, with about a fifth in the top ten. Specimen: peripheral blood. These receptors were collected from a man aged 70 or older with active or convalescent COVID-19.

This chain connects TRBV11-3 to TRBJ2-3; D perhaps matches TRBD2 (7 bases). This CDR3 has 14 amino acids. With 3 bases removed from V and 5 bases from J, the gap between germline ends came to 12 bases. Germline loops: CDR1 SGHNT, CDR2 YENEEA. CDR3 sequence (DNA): TGTGCCAGCAGCTTCGGGGGGCCGGAAGATACGCAGTATTTT. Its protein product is CASSFGGPEDTQYF.

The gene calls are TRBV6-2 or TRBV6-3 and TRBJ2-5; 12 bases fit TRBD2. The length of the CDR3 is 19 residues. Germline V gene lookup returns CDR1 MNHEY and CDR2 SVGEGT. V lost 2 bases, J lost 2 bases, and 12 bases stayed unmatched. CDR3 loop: CASSYAGLAGLGGQETQYF. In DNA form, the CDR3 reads TGTGCCAGCAGTTACGCAGGACTAGCGGGATTAGGAGGACAAGAGACCCAGTACTTC.

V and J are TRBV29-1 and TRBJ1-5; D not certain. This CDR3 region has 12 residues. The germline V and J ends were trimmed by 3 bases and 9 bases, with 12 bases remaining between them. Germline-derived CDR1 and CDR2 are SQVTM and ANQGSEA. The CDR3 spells CSVDTGIGPQHF. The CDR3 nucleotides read TGCAGCGTTGATACGGGGATAGGGCCCCAGCATTTT.

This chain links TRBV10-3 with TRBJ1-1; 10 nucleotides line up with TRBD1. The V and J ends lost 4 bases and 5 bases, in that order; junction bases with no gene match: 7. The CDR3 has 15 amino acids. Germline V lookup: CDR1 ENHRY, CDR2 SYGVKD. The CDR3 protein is CAISGFDRGPTEAFF. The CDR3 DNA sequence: TGTGCCATCAGTGGATTCGACAGGGGGCCTACTGAAGCTTTCTTT.

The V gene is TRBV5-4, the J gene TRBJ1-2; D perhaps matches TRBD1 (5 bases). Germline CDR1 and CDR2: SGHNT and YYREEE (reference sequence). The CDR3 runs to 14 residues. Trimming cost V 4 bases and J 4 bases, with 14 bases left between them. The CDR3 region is CASSPRAGPYGYTF. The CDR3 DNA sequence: TGTGCCAGCAGCCCACGGGCAGGGCCCTATGGCTACACCTTC.

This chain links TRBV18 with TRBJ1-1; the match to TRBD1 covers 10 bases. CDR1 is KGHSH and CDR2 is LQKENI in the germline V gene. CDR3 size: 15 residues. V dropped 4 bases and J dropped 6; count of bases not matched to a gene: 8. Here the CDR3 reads CASSQTGQGGAEAFF. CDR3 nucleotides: TGTGCCAGCTCACAAACAGGACAGGGGGGCGCTGAAGCTTTCTTT.

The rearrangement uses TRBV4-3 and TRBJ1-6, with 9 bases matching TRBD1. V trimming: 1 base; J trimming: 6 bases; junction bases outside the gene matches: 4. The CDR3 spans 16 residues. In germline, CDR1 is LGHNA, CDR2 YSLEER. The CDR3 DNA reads TGCGCCAGCAGCCAAGCTGCGGGACAGGGTAATTCACCCCTCCACTTT. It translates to CASSQAAGQGNSPLHF.

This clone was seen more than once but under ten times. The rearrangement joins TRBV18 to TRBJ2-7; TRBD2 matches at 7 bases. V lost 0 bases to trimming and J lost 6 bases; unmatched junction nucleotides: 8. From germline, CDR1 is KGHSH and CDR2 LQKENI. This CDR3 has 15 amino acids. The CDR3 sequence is CASSPPIGPGGEQYF. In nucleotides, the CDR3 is TGTGCCAGCTCACCACCCATTGGCCCGGGGGGCGAGCAGTACTTC.

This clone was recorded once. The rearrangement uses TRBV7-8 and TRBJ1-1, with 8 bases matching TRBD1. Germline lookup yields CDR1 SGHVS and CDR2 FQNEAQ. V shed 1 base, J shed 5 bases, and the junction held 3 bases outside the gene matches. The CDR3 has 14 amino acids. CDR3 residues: CASSLGQGRTEAFF. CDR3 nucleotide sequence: TGTGCCAGCAGCTTAGGACAGGGGCGTACTGAAGCTTTCTTT.

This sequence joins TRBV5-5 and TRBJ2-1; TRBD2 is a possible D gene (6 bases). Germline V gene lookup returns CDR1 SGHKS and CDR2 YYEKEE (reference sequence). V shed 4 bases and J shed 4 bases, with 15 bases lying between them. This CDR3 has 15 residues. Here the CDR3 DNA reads TGTGCCAGCAGCGGGACTTTTGGGGGTTACAATGAGCAGTTCTTC. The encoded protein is CASSGTFGGYNEQFF. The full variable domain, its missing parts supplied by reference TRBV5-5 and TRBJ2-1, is DAGVTQSPTHLIKTRGQQVTLRCSPISGHKSVSWYQQVLGQGPQFIFQYYEKEERGRGNFPDRFSARQFPNYSSELNVNALLLGDSALYLCASSGTFGGYNEQFFGPGTRLTVL.

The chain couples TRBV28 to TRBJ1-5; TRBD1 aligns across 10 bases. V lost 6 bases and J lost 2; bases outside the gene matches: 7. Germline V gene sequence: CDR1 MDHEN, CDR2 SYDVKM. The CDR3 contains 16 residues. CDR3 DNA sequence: TGTGCCAGCAGCCCACCAGGACAGGGGGGCAATCAGCCCCAGCATTTT. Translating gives CASSPPGQGGNQPQHF.

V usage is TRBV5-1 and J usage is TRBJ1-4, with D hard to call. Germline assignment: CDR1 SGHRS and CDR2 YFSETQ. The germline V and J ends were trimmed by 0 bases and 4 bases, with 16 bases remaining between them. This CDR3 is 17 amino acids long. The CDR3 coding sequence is TGCGCCAGCAGCTTGGTTCGTGTTGGCAGGAATAATGAAAAACTGTTTTTT. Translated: CASSLVRVGRNNEKLFF.

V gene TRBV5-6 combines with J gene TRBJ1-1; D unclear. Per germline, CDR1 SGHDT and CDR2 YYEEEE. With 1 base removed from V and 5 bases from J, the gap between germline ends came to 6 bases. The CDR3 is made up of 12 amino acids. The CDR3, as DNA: TGTGCCAGCAGCTTGTTGGCTACTGAAGCTTTCTTT. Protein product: CASSLLATEAFF.

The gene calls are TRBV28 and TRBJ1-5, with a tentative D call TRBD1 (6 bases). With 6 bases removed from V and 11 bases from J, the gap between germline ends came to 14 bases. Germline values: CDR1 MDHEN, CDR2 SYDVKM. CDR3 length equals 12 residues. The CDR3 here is CASSLRGWAQHF. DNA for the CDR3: TGTGCCAGCAGCCTCAGGGGCTGGGCCCAGCATTTT.

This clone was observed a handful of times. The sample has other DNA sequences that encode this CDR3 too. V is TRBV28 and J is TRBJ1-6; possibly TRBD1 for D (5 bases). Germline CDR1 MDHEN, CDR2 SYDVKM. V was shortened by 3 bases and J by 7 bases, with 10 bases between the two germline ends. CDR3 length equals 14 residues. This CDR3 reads CASSLVRVNSPLHF. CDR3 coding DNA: TGTGCCAGCAGTTTGGTCAGGGTAAATTCACCCCTCCACTTT.

The CDR3 sequence: CASRGFPDRGNQPQHF. CDR3 in DNA: TGTGCCAGCAGAGGGTTCCCCGACAGGGGGAATCAGCCCCAGCATTTT. The rearrangement joins TRBV2 to TRBJ1-5; the match to TRBD1 covers 9 bases. The V segment lost 6 bases and the J segment 4 bases; nucleotides outside the gene matches: 10. The germline gives CDR1 SNHLY, CDR2 FYNNEI. The CDR3 length is 16 residues.

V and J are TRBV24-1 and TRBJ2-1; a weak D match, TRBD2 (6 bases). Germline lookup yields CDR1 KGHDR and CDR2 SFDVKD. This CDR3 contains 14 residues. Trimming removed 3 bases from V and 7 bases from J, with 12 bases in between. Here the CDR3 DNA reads TGTGCCACCAGTGATCCCGCACGGGGGAATGAGCAGTTCTTC. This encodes CATSDPARGNEQFF.

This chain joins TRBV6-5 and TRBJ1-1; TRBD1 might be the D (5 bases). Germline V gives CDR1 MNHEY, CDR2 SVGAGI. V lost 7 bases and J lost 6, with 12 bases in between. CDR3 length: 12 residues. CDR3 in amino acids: CASKGWTAEAFF. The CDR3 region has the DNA TGTGCCAGCAAGGGGTGGACCGCTGAAGCTTTCTTT.

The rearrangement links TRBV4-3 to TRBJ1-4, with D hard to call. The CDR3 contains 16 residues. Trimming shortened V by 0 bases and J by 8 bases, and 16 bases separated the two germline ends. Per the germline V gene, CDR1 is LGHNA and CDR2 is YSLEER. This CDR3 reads CASSQEIRGRNEKLFF. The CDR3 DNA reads TGCGCCAGCAGCCAAGAGATCCGGGGTCGGAACGAAAAACTGTTTTTT.

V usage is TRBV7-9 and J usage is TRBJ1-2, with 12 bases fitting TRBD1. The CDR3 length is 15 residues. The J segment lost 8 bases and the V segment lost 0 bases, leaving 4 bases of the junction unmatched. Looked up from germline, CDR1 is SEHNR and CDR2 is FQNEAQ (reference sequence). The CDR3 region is CASSLAGGQGAGYTF. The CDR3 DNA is TGTGCCAGCAGCTTAGCCGGGGGACAGGGGGCAGGCTACACCTTC.

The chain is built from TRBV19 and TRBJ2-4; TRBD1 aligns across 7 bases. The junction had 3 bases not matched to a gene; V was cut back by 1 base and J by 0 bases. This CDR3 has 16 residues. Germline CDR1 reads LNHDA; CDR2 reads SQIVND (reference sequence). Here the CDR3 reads CASSIGTGRAKNIQYF. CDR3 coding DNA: TGTGCCAGTAGTATAGGGACAGGCCGAGCCAAAAACATTCAGTACTTC.

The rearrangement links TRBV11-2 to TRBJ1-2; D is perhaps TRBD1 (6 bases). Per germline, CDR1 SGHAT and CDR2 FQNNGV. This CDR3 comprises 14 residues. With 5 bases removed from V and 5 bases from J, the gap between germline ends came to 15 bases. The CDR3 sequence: CASSRGAGRYGYTF. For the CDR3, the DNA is TGTGCCAGCAGCCGGGGGGCGGGGAGGTATGGCTACACCTTC.

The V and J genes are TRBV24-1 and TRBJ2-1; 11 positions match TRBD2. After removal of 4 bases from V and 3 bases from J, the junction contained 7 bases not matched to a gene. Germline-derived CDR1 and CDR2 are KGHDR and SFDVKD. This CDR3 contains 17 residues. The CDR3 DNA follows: TGTGCCACCAGTGACCTTCCGACTAGCGGGAACTACAATGAGCAGTTCTTC. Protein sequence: CATSDLPTSGNYNEQFF.

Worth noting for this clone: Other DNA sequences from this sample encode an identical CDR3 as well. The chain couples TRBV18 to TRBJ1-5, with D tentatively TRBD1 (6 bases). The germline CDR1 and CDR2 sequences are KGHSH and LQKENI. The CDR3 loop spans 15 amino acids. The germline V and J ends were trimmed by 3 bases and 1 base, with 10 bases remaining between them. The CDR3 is CASSPGQGSNQPQHF. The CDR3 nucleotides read TGTGCCAGCTCACCGGGGCAGGGGAGCAATCAGCCCCAGCATTTT.

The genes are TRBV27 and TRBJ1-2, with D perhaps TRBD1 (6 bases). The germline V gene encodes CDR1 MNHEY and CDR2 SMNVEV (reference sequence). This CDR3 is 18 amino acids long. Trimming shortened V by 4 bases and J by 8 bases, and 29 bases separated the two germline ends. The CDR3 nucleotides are TGTGCCAGCAGTTCACCATCCCCCTCTACAGGGATGAGAGGGGGCTACACCTTC. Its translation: CASSSPSPSTGMRGGYTF.

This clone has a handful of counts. CDR3 sequence: CASSLSVAPYNEQFF. For the CDR3, the DNA is TGTGCCAGCAGTTTATCGGTAGCCCCCTACAATGAGCAGTTCTTC. The rearrangement joins TRBV27 to TRBJ2-1; D unclear. In germline, CDR1 is MNHEY, CDR2 SMNVEV (reference sequence). CDR3 length: 15 amino acids. V dropped 0 bases and J dropped 2 bases, with 8 bases sitting between them.

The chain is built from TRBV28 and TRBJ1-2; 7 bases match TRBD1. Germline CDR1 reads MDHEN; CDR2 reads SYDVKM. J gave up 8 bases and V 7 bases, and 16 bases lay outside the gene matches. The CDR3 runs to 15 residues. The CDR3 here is CASTTGDQGYRGYTF. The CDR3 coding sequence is TGTGCCAGCACCACAGGGGACCAGGGGTATCGAGGCTACACCTTC.

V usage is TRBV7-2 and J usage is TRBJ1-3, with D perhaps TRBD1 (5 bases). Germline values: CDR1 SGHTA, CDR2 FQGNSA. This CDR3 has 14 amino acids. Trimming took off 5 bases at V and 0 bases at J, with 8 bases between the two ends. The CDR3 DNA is TGTGCCAGCAGCCCGACAGCCTCTGGAAACACCATATATTTT. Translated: CASSPTASGNTIYF.

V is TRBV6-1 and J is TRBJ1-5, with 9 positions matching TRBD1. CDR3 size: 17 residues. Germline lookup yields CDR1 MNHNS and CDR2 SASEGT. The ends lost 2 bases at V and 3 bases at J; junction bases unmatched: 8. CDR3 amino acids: CASSELAGTGYNQPQHF. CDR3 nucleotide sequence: TGTGCCAGCAGTGAATTGGCCGGGACAGGGTACAATCAGCCCCAGCATTTT.

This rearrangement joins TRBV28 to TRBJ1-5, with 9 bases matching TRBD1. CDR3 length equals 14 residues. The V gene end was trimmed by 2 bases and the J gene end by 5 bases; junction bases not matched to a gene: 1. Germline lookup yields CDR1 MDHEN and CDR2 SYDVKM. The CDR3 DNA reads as TGTGCCAGCAGTTTAACAGGGGGCGATCAGCCCCAGCATTTT. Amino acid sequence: CASSLTGGDQPQHF.

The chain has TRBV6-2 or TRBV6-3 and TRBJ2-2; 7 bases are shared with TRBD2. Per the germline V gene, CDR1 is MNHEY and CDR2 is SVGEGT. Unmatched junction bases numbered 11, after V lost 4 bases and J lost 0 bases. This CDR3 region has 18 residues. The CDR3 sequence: CASSSPPSSGSNTGELFF. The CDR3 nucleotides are TGTGCCAGCAGTTCACCACCCTCTAGCGGATCGAACACCGGGGAGCTGTTTTTT.